These 10 T cell receptor beta chains originate from one sample sequenced in a study of metastatic and nonmetastatic thyroid tumors. Treatment of any kind had been given to no patient before thyroid surgery. TCRdb re-analyzed the PCR reads through MiXCR. The repertoire consists of about 21,000 clones, with under 45% occurring once and the leading ten covering under 30%. The sequenced material came from tumor tissue. These receptors were collected from a female donor with papillary thyroid cancer or a benign thyroid nodule (not recorded which). Some clones in this sample may be carry-over from other donors' samples.

This clone has just a few counts. The chain is built from TRBV19 and TRBJ1-2; 9 bases are shared with TRBD1. Losses at the gene ends were 3 bases for V and 4 bases for J; bases not matched to a gene: 6. This CDR3 spans 15 amino acids. Per the germline V gene, CDR1 is LNHDA and CDR2 is SQIVND (reference sequence). CDR3 sequence (DNA): TGTGCCAGTAGTATTGGACAGGGGAAGGGCTATGGCTACACCTTC. As protein: CASSIGQGKGYGYTF. The whole variable domain, filled in from reference TRBV19 and TRBJ1-2, reads DGGITQSPKYLFRKEGQNVTLSCEQNLNHDAMYWYRQDPGQGLRLIYYSQIVNDFQKGDIAEGYSVSREKKESFPLTVTSAQKNPTAFYLCASSIGQGKGYGYTFGSGTRLTVV.

This clone is a singleton in its sample. CDR3 sequence: CASSPTTLGADSRDQYF. CDR3 DNA: TGCGCCAGCAGCCCGACCACCCTAGGGGCCGATTCCCGCGATCAGTACTTC. The rearrangement joins TRBV5-1 to TRBJ2-7, with a tentative D call TRBD1 (5 bases). The CDR3 covers 17 residues. The V end was cut by 4 bases, the J end by 10 bases, with 30 bases between. The germline V gene encodes CDR1 SGHRS and CDR2 YFSETQ. The full variable domain, with the rest looked up from reference TRBV5-1 and TRBJ2-7, is KAGVTQTPRYLIKTRGQQVTLSCSPISGHRSVSWYQQTPGQGLQFLFEYFSETQRNKGNFPGRFSGRQFSNSRSEMNVSTLELGDSALYLCASSPTTLGADSRDQYFGPGTRLTVT.

This clone occurred a few times. The chain has TRBV2 and TRBJ2-5; 8 nucleotides line up with TRBD1. The CDR3 is made up of 15 amino acids. Germline V lookup: CDR1 SNHLY, CDR2 FYNNEI. J was trimmed by 5 bases and V by 7 bases; bases with no gene match: 12. The CDR3 spells CASTMETGVLETQYF. DNA of the CDR3: TGTGCCAGCACTATGGAGACAGGGGTATTGGAGACCCAGTACTTC.

This clone was counted only a few times. V gene TRBV6-2 or TRBV6-3 combines with J gene TRBJ2-2; D possibly uses TRBD1 or TRBD2 (6 bases each). V was clipped by 5 bases and J by 2 bases, with 15 bases between them. The length of the CDR3 is 16 residues. From germline, CDR1 is MNHEY and CDR2 SVGEGT. CDR3: CASSGYRDSNTGELFF. The CDR3 region has the DNA TGTGCCAGCAGTGGATACAGGGACTCAAACACCGGGGAGCTGTTTTTT.

J is TRBJ2-7 and V is TRBV20-1; no clear D. This CDR3 is 13 amino acids long. The V gene lost 3 bases and the J gene lost 2 bases, with 11 bases spanning the gap. Germline CDR1 DFQATT, CDR2 SNEGSKA (reference sequence). CDR3 loop: CSARAQPTYEQYF. Written as DNA, the CDR3 is TGCAGTGCTAGGGCCCAGCCAACCTACGAGCAGTACTTC.

The rearrangement links TRBV27 to TRBJ1-5; the D gene is possibly TRBD1 (5 bases). This CDR3 has 16 residues. The V gene's germline CDR1 is MNHEY and CDR2 SMNVEV (reference sequence). The V end lost 5 bases, the J end lost 1 base, and 15 bases lay between the germline ends. CDR3 region: CASSVAGTTSNQPQHF. The CDR3 nucleotides are TGTGCCAGCAGTGTAGCCGGGACTACGAGCAATCAGCCCCAGCATTTT.

This clone was detected only a few times. The chain carries TRBV12-3 or TRBV12-4 and TRBJ2-2; D may be TRBD2 (6 bases). Trimming pared 6 bases from V and 3 bases from J, leaving 14 bases between. The CDR3 has 15 amino acids. The CDR3 coding sequence is TGTGCCAGCAGGCCGGGACTGGGAGACACCGGGGAGCTGTTTTTT. This codes for CASRPGLGDTGELFF.

Only a few counts were recorded for this clone. The V and J genes are TRBV6-1 and TRBJ1-1, with TRBD1 matching over 7 bases. With V trimmed by 8 bases and J by 4 bases, 13 bases remained unmatched. The CDR3 is 15 residues long. Per germline, CDR1 MNHNS and CDR2 SASEGT. CDR3 loop: CASSPGDRVGTEAFF. CDR3 DNA: TGTGCCAGCTCTCCCGGAGACAGGGTGGGCACTGAAGCTTTCTTT.

This clone was picked up a small number of times. V gene TRBV7-9 combines with J gene TRBJ2-2; D uncertain. Germline V lookup: CDR1 SEHNR, CDR2 FQNEAQ (reference sequence). V gave up 7 bases and J gave up 2 bases, with 14 bases separating them. The CDR3 runs 15 residues. The CDR3 reads CASTTTEGNTGELFF. The CDR3, as DNA: TGTGCCAGCACTACCACCGAAGGAAACACCGGGGAGCTGTTTTTT.

This rearrangement joins TRBV19 to TRBJ1-5, with D possibly matching TRBD1 (5 bases). The CDR3 is made up of 12 amino acids. Germline CDR1 and CDR2: LNHDA and SQIVND (reference sequence). With 5 bases removed from V and 10 bases from J, the gap between germline ends came to 12 bases. This chain's CDR3 is CASSPPWGPQHF. CDR3 nucleotide sequence: TGTGCCAGTAGTCCCCCCTGGGGCCCCCAGCATTTT.